This entry describes one T cell receptor beta chain. Its target is not known. This CDR3 has 13 amino acids. Germline CDR1 SNHLY, CDR2 FYNNEI. The germline V and J ends were trimmed by 5 bases and 0 bases, with 7 bases remaining between them. This sample is part of a study of cytomegalovirus exposure and HLA in healthy donors. Study results and limitations: According to reports, the classifier identified cytomegalovirus status with high specificity and sensitivity.

The donors comprised healthy bone marrow donors. The primer mix had 60 Vbeta and 13 Jbeta primers. Produced via immunoSEQ multiplex PCR; TCRdb's table is partial and in-frame only. Its table lists under 250,000 clones. V usage is TRBV2 and J usage is TRBJ1-1; D gene unclear. Specimen: PBMCs. The TCR comes from a girl aged 2 to 10 in good health and CMV-seropositive. The CDR3 sequence: CASSSGLNTEAFF. CDR3 DNA: TGTGCCAGCAGTTCTGGCCTGAACACTGAAGCTTTCTTT.